The clone carrying this T cell receptor beta chain has only a few counts. Its antigen is unknown. These data come from a study of identical twins. Broader study findings: Models, which agreed with sharing between unrelated individuals, nonetheless underestimated the out-of-frame TCR alpha sharing seen in monozygotic twins. A lower insertion count was a feature of abundant cord blood beta clonotypes, with no such feature in memory repertoires.

A universal primer binding site was introduced by template switching. The final cDNA contained unique molecular identifiers. MiXCR, applied by TCRdb to the 5' RACE reads, yields one record per CDR3 protein. The sample carries some 660,000 distinct CDR3 sequences, less than 10% recorded once. The CDR3 runs 11 residues. The V end was cut by 5 bases, the J end by 5 bases, with 10 bases between. From germline, CDR1 is DFQATT and CDR2 SNEGSKA (reference sequence). The sample was also reused in another study, on yellow fever vaccine responses in identical twins. This second study says: After vaccination, twins' T cell response reportedly seemed partly convergent, partly personalized.

Sample: PBMCs. This sequence originates from a woman between 18 and 30 years old in good health. This sequence joins TRBV20-1 and TRBJ2-7; the D gene could be TRBD1 or TRBD2 (5 bases each). CDR3 nucleotide sequence: TGCAGTGCTCCCGGGACCAACGAGCAGTACTTC. Its protein product is CSAPGTNEQYF.